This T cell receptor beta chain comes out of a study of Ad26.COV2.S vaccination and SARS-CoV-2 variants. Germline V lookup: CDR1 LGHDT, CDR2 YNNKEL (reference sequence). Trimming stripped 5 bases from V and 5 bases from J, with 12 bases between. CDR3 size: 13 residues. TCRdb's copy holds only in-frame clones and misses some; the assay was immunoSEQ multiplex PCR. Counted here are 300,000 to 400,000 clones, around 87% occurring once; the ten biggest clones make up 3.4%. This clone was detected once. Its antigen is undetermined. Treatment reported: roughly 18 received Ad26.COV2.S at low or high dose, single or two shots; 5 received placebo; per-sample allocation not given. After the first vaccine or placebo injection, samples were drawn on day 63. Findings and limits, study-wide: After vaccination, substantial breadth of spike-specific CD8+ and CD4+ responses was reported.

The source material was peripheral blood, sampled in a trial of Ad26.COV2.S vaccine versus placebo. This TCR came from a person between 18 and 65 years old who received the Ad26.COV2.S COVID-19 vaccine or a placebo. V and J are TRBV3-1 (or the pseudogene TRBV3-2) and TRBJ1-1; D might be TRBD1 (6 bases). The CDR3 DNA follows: TGTGCCAGCAGCAAGTCAGACAGGACTGAAGCTTTCTTT. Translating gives CASSKSDRTEAFF.